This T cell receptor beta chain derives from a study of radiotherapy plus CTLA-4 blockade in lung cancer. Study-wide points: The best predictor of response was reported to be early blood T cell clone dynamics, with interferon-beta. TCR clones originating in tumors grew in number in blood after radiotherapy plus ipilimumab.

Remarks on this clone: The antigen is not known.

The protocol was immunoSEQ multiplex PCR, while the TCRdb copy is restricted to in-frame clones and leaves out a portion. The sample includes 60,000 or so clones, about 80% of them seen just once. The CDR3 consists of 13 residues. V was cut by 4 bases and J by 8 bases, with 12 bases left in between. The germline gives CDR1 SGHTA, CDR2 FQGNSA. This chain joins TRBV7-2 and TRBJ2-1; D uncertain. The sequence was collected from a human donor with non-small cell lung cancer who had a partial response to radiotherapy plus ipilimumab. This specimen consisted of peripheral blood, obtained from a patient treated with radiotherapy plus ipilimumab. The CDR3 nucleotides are TGTGCCAGCAGCTCGCGAGCTGCTGATGAGCAGTTCTTC. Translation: CASSSRAADEQFF.